Presented here are 28 T cell receptor beta chains from one specimen sequenced in a study of blood T cell repertoires in COVID-19 (TCRdb year 2020). To prepare the library, the immunoSEQ multiplex PCR assay was applied. This is the immuneACCESS table as TCRdb keeps it, with only in-frame sequences that have V and J called. A part of the clones is gone; compared with another copy, unresolved V genes explain less than half, and the rest is unexplained. The sample yields some 120,000 clones; around 83% were counted once. The top ten hold around 3.3% of the sample. Material for sequencing was peripheral blood. The receptors come from a woman of 80 years or more with COVID-19, enrolled during active disease.

The count of this clone is one. V is TRBV7-2 and J is TRBJ2-1, with 9 bases matching TRBD1. The CDR3 runs 15 residues. Germline V gene lookup returns CDR1 SGHTA and CDR2 FQGNSA. Germline trimming cut 4 bases from V and 4 bases from J; bases unmatched to any gene: 5. The CDR3 region is CASSSTGGLYNEQFF. CDR3 coding DNA: TGTGCCAGCAGCTCAACAGGGGGCTTATACAATGAGCAGTTCTTC. The whole variable domain, filled in from reference TRBV7-2 and TRBJ2-1, reads GAGVSQSPSNKVTEKGKDVELRCDPISGHTALYWYRQSLGQGLEFLIYFQGNSAPDKSGLPSDRFSAERTGGSVSTLTIQRTQQEDSAVYLCASSSTGGLYNEQFFGPGTRLTVL.

This clone showed up just a few times. This chain joins TRBV5-1 and TRBJ2-3; 7 bases agree with TRBD1. Germline loops: CDR1 SGHRS, CDR2 YFSETQ. J lost 0 bases, V lost 3 bases, and 4 bases had no gene match. The length of the CDR3 is 15 residues. CDR3 nucleotides: TGCGCCAGCAGCTCCTGGGACAGCAGCACAGATACGCAGTATTTT. Its protein product is CASSSWDSSTDTQYF.

This chain uses TRBV7-8 with TRBJ2-2; TRBD1 aligns across 9 bases. The V gene end was trimmed by 3 bases and the J gene end by 4 bases; junction bases not matched to a gene: 3. The CDR3 extends over 15 amino acids. CDR1 and CDR2 from the germline V gene are SGHVS and FQNEAQ. CDR3 in amino acids: CASSFLTGGTGELFF. The CDR3, as DNA: TGTGCCAGCAGCTTCCTGACAGGGGGCACCGGGGAGCTGTTTTTT.

This sequence joins TRBV3-1 (or the pseudogene TRBV3-2) and TRBJ2-7; D possibly corresponds to TRBD2 (6 bases). The CDR3 runs 12 residues. V was trimmed by 8 bases and J by 0 bases, leaving 8 bases between them. Germline-derived CDR1 and CDR2 are LGHDT and YNNKEL (reference sequence). Here the CDR3 reads CASGDSSYEQYF. In DNA form, the CDR3 reads TGTGCCAGCGGGGACTCCTCCTACGAGCAGTACTTC.

The chain links TRBV7-9 to TRBJ2-7; D is perhaps TRBD2 (5 bases). Per germline, CDR1 SEHNR and CDR2 FQNEAQ (reference sequence). This CDR3 is built from 14 residues. The V and J ends lost 6 bases and 3 bases respectively, with 15 bases between them. The CDR3 sequence: CASRPSSGGYEQYF. The CDR3 coding sequence is TGTGCCAGCAGACCTAGTAGTGGAGGCTACGAGCAGTACTTC. The whole variable domain, remainder taken from reference TRBV7-9 and TRBJ2-7, is DTGVSQNPRHKITKRGQNVTFRCDPISEHNRLYWYRQTLGQGPEFLTYFQNEAQLEKSRLLSDRFSAERPKGSFSTLEIQRTEQGDSAMYLCASRPSSGGYEQYFGPGTRLTVT.

The rearrangement links TRBV3-1 (or the pseudogene TRBV3-2) to TRBJ2-3; TRBD2 aligns across 12 bases. This CDR3 spans 14 amino acids. V lost 10 bases to trimming and J lost 8 bases; unmatched junction nucleotides: 10. Germline V CDR1 and CDR2: LGHDT, YNNKEL (reference sequence). The CDR3 is CATAPASGRGTQYF. CDR3 DNA sequence: TGTGCCACCGCCCCGGCTAGCGGGAGGGGTACGCAGTATTTT.

V and J are TRBV23-1 and TRBJ1-2, with 7 positions matching TRBD1. TRBV23-1 is assigned to the ORF class and has an uncertain function. V dropped 8 bases and J dropped 4; count of bases not matched to a gene: 10. The CDR3 has 14 amino acids. The CDR3 reads CASGRDRGFYGYTF. DNA for the CDR3: TGCGCCAGCGGCCGGGACAGAGGATTCTATGGCTACACCTTC.

V is TRBV10-3 and J is TRBJ1-1; 8 nucleotides match TRBD1. J gave up 5 bases and V 5 bases, and 7 bases lay outside the gene matches. The CDR3 sequence is 14 residues long. Germline V CDR1 and CDR2: ENHRY, SYGVKD. CDR3 region: CAISRQGMGTEAFF. The CDR3 coding sequence is TGTGCCATCAGTAGACAGGGGATGGGGACTGAAGCTTTCTTT.

This sequence joins TRBV12-3 or TRBV12-4 and TRBJ2-7, with D uncertain. V was pared by 3 bases and J by 7 bases, with 10 bases between. The CDR3 length is 12 residues. The CDR3 DNA follows: TGTGCCAGCAGTTTTTCTGGAGCGGAGCAGTACTTC. Translating it yields CASSFSGAEQYF.

This clone was observed a handful of times. The chain links TRBV4-2 to TRBJ2-7; TRBD2 might be the D (6 bases). V gave up 1 base and J gave up 4 bases, with 11 bases separating them. The CDR3 contains 14 residues. Germline assignment: CDR1 LGHNA and CDR2 YNFKEQ. For the CDR3, the DNA is TGTGCCAGCAGCCAAGCCCCAGGGAGGTACGAGCAGTACTTC. Amino acids: CASSQAPGRYEQYF.

This rearrangement joins TRBV2 to TRBJ2-5; TRBD1 is a possible D gene (6 bases). Deletions cut 7 bases from V and 3 bases from J, with 18 bases between. Per the germline V gene, CDR1 is SNHLY and CDR2 is FYNNEI. This CDR3 is built from 15 residues. The CDR3 nucleotides read TGTGCCAGCATCTTACGGGACACCCTAAAAGAGACCCAGTACTTC. Translating gives CASILRDTLKETQYF.

This rearrangement joins TRBV23-1 to TRBJ2-3, with TRBD1 matching 8 bases. TRBV23-1 is an ORF, with its function uncertain. V dropped 0 bases and J dropped 4; count of bases not matched to a gene: 18. The CDR3 covers 20 residues. CDR3 amino acids: CASSQSDRDSAPSKSDTQYF. The CDR3 nucleotides are TGCGCCAGCAGTCAATCGGACAGGGACAGTGCCCCAAGTAAATCAGATACGCAGTATTTT.

V is TRBV5-1 and J is TRBJ1-2; D not resolved. Trimming stripped 0 bases from V and 5 bases from J, with 11 bases between. CDR1 is SGHRS, CDR2 YFSETQ, per germline. The CDR3 has 14 amino acids. The CDR3 DNA reads TGCGCCAGCAGCTTGGACAATCCCCCGTATGGCTACACCTTC. Amino acid sequence: CASSLDNPPYGYTF.

This clone has just a few counts. The V call is TRBV5-6, the J call TRBJ1-1; the D gene is possibly TRBD1 (5 bases). Germline V lookup: CDR1 SGHDT, CDR2 YYEEEE. The germline V and J ends were trimmed by 0 bases and 4 bases, with 13 bases remaining between them. The CDR3 loop spans 15 amino acids. CDR3 coding DNA: TGTGCCAGCAGCTTGGTCCAGGGTGTAGGCACTGAAGCTTTCTTT. It is translated as CASSLVQGVGTEAFF.

The chain carries TRBV7-3 and TRBJ2-3; the match to TRBD2 covers 7 bases. The CDR3 is 15 amino acids. CDR1 and CDR2 (germline): SGHTA, FQGTGA. With V trimmed by 8 bases and J by 0 bases, 8 bases remained unmatched. The CDR3 bases are TGTGCCAGCGCACGATCGGGAGGAAGCACAGATACGCAGTATTTT. This gives the protein CASARSGGSTDTQYF.

The V gene is TRBV28, the J gene TRBJ2-4; D is possibly TRBD1 (6 bases). This CDR3 region has 17 residues. Germline V gene lookup returns CDR1 MDHEN and CDR2 SYDVKM. Trimming shortened V by 1 base and J by 6 bases, and 19 bases separated the two germline ends. The DNA of the CDR3 is TGTGCCAGCAGTTTATCTCCGAGGACAGCTTCGCTAAACATTCAGTACTTC. This gives the protein CASSLSPRTASLNIQYF.

The chain employs TRBV10-3 and TRBJ2-5; 9 bases are shared with TRBD2. The CDR3 consists of 15 residues. Germline V gives CDR1 ENHRY, CDR2 SYGVKD. V dropped 2 bases and J dropped 4; count of bases not matched to a gene: 5. The CDR3 DNA follows: TGTGCCATCAGTGAGAAGGGTAGCGGGAGAGAGACCCAGTACTTC. Protein sequence: CAISEKGSGRETQYF.

The chain is built from TRBV28 and TRBJ2-3; TRBD1 agrees at 10 bases. CDR3 length: 13 residues. The V gene end was trimmed by 7 bases and the J gene end by 3 bases; junction bases not matched to a gene: 1. Germline loops: CDR1 MDHEN, CDR2 SYDVKM. CDR3 sequence reads: CASTGQGTDTQYF. The CDR3 DNA reads TGTGCCAGCACGGGACAGGGGACAGATACGCAGTATTTT.

The rearrangement links TRBV30 to TRBJ2-1; 7 bases align to TRBD1. The germline CDR1 and CDR2 sequences are GTSNPN and SVGIG (reference sequence). V gave up 4 bases and J gave up 5 bases; unmatched junction bases: 17. The CDR3 covers 17 residues. In nucleotides, the CDR3 is TGTGCCTGGAAGGGAGCAGGGGGATATGTTCTTGACAATGAGCAGTTCTTC. Its protein product is CAWKGAGGYVLDNEQFF.

This chain uses TRBV6-1 with TRBJ1-5, with D maybe TRBD1 (5 bases). Germline V gene sequence: CDR1 MNHNS, CDR2 SASEGT. Trimming stripped 3 bases from V and 1 base from J, with 10 bases between. The CDR3 runs to 15 residues. The CDR3 reads CASSEQGGSNQPQHF. CDR3 in DNA: TGTGCCAGCAGTGAGCAGGGAGGGAGCAATCAGCCCCAGCATTTT.

V usage is TRBV3-1 (or the pseudogene TRBV3-2) and J usage is TRBJ2-1; 8 bases agree with TRBD2. The CDR3 runs 16 residues. Germline CDR1 and CDR2: LGHDT and YNNKEL (reference sequence). V dropped 4 bases and J dropped 4; count of bases not matched to a gene: 9. The CDR3 coding sequence is TGTGCCAGCAGCCGAACCATAGCGGGGCAGTACAATGAGCAGTTCTTC. Protein: CASSRTIAGQYNEQFF.

This chain uses TRBV12-3 or TRBV12-4 with TRBJ1-2; TRBD1 is a possible D gene (5 bases). The CDR3 runs to 13 residues. The V gene lost 7 bases and the J gene lost 6 bases, with 15 bases spanning the gap. The CDR3 is CASNMDILDGYTF. CDR3 DNA sequence: TGTGCCAGCAACATGGACATCCTTGATGGCTACACCTTC.

This clone appeared a few times. The chain links TRBV29-1 to TRBJ1-3; D perhaps matches TRBD1 (5 bases). The germline V and J ends were trimmed by 4 bases and 0 bases, with 10 bases remaining between them. Germline CDR1 SQVTM, CDR2 ANQGSEA. This CDR3 contains 14 residues. CDR3 loop: CSVGGGDSGNTIYF. DNA of the CDR3: TGCAGCGTTGGCGGGGGAGACTCTGGAAACACCATATATTTT.

The gene calls are TRBV18 and TRBJ1-5; 8 bases agree with TRBD1. In germline, CDR1 is KGHSH, CDR2 LQKENI. This CDR3 contains 15 residues. V lost 3 bases to trimming and J lost 4 bases; unmatched junction nucleotides: 5. This chain's CDR3 is CASSPGQGANQPQHF. DNA for the CDR3: TGTGCCAGCTCACCCGGACAGGGAGCTAATCAGCCCCAGCATTTT. The full variable domain, its missing parts supplied by reference TRBV18 and TRBJ1-5, is NAGVMQNPRHLVRRRGQEARLRCSPMKGHSHVYWYRQLPEEGLKFMVYLQKENIIDESGMPKERFSAEFPKEGPSILRIQQVVRGDSAAYFCASSPGQGANQPQHFGDGTRLSIL.

The gene calls are TRBV5-1 and TRBJ2-7; TRBD1 matches 8 bases. Germline V CDR1 and CDR2: SGHRS, YFSETQ. This CDR3 region has 13 residues. Losses at the gene ends were 4 bases for V and 5 bases for J; bases not matched to a gene: 5. This CDR3 reads CASSVWTGNEQYF. CDR3 DNA: TGCGCCAGCAGCGTATGGACAGGGAACGAGCAGTACTTC.

V gene TRBV19 combines with J gene TRBJ1-2; TRBD1 agrees at 11 bases. There are 15 residues in the CDR3. The V and J ends lost 4 bases and 4 bases, in that order; junction bases with no gene match: 5. Per the germline V gene, CDR1 is LNHDA and CDR2 is SQIVND (reference sequence). CDR3 sequence (DNA): TGTGCCAGTAGTACCTCCGGACAGGGGGCCTATGGCTACACCTTC. It translates to CASSTSGQGAYGYTF.

The V gene is TRBV27, the J gene TRBJ2-2; the match to TRBD1 covers 8 bases. V dropped 2 bases and J dropped 4; count of bases not matched to a gene: 3. CDR1 and CDR2 from the germline V gene are MNHEY and SMNVEV (reference sequence). There are 15 residues in the CDR3. CDR3 DNA: TGTGCCAGCAGTTTAACAGGGGGAGTCACCGGGGAGCTGTTTTTT. It specifies CASSLTGGVTGELFF.

The chain couples TRBV9 to TRBJ2-3, with 8 bases matching TRBD2. V was pared by 0 bases and J by 6 bases, with 9 bases of the junction left unmatched. The CDR3 covers 16 residues. Germline-derived CDR1 and CDR2 are SGDLS and YYNGEE. CDR3 loop: CASSVAPSGRGDTQYF. The CDR3 DNA is TGTGCCAGCAGCGTAGCTCCCAGCGGGAGAGGGGATACGCAGTATTTT.